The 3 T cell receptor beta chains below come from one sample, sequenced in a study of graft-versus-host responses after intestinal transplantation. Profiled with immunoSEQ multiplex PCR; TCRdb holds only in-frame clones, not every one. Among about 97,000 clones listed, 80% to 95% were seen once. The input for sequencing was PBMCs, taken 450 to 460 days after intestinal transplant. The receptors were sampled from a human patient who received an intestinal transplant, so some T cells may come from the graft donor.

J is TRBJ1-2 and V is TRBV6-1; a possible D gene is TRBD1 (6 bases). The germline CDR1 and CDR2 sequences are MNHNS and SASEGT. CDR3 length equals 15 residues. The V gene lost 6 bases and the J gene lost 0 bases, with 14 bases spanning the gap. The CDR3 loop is CASRLGQMTNYGYTF. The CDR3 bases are TGTGCCAGCAGATTGGGACAAATGACTAACTATGGCTACACCTTC.

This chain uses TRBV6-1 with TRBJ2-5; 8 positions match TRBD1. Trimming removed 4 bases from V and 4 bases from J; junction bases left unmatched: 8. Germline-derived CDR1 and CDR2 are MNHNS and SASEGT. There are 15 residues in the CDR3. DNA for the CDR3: TGTGCCAGCAGTGCCATGGACAGGGTTGGAGAGACCCAGTACTTC. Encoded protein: CASSAMDRVGETQYF.

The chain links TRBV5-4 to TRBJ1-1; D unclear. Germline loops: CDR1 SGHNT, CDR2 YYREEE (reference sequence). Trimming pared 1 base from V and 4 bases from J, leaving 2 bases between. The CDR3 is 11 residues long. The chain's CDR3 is CASSLSTEAFF. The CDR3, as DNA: TGTGCCAGCAGCTTGAGCACTGAAGCTTTCTTT.